This T cell receptor beta chain was sequenced in a study of post-analysis software for immune sequencing data. Remarks on this clonotype: Its antigen remains unknown.

Prepared TCR beta cDNA libraries contained unique molecular identifiers. T cells numbering roughly 1 to 10 million gave rise to roughly 0.5 million cDNA molecules. TCRdb processed the PCR reads anew with MiXCR; each CDR3 protein has one entry. The sample shows roughly 800,000 distinct CDR3 sequences, approximately 53% of them seen only once. The length of the CDR3 is 16 residues. V was pared by 3 bases and J by 3 bases, with 4 bases of the junction left unmatched. The study, taken as a whole, reports: Significantly decreased normalized Chao1 diversity was recorded for multiple sclerosis patients relative to controls. The study found TRBV5-6, TRBV5-1 and TRBV20-1 among a few TRBV segments more frequent in patients than controls. Batch-matched samples strongly co-clustered by F measure.

The TCR originated in a girl aged 10 to 17 with multiple sclerosis. The sequenced sample was blood. The chain combines TRBV12-3 or TRBV12-4 with TRBJ2-3, with 12 nucleotides matching TRBD2. CDR3 nucleotides: TGTGCCAGCAGTTTCGGACTAGCGGGACATACAGATACGCAGTATTTT. Residues: CASSFGLAGHTDTQYF.